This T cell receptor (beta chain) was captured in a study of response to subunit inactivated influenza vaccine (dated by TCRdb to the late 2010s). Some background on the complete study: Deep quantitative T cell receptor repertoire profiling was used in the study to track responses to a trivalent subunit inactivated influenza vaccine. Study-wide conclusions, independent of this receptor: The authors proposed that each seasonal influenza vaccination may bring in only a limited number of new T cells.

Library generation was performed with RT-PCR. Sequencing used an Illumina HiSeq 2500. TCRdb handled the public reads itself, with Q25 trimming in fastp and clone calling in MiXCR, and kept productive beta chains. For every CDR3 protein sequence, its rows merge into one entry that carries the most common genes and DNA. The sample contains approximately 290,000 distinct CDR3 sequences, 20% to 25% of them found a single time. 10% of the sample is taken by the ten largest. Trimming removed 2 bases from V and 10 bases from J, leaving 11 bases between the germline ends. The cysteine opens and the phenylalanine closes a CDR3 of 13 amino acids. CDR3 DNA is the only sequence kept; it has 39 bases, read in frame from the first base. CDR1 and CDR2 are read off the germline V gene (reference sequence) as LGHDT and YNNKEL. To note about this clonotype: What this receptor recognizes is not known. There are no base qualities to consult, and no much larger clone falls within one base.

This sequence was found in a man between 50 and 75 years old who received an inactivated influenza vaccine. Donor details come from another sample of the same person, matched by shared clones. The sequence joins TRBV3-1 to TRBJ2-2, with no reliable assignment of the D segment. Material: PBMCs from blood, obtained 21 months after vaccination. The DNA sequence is TGTGCCAGCAGCCAACCTCCCGGTGAGGAGCTGTTTTTT. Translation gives CASSQPPGEELFF.